Listed below are T cell receptor beta chains from one sample, sequenced in a study of shared clonotypes between healthy human individuals. The repertoire was sequenced with immunoSEQ multiplex PCR; TCRdb's copy has only in-frame clones and lacks some. The sample lists 2.3 million or so clones, 90% to 95% seen once, with 0.39% in the top ten. Sequences were obtained from naive CD4+ T cells from PBMCs. Source of these receptors: a young man in good health. Some clones in this sample may be carry-over from other donors' samples. Both conserved end residues are part of each CDR3.

J,V,length,CDR3
TRBJ2-2,TRBV5-1,16,CASSRFQVQNTGELFF
TRBJ2-7,TRBV6-5,15,CASSLLGVSSYEQYF
TRBJ2-7,TRBV7-2,14,CASSVWDRAVEQYF
TRBJ1-3,TRBV27,20,CASSLFRDRGRVSSGNTIYF
TRBJ2-1,TRBV28,16,CASTPTDYPNYNEQFF
TRBJ1-1,TRBV5-4,16,CASSLQQGGMNTEAFF
TRBJ1-2,TRBV9,13,CASSGQGPYGYTF
TRBJ2-6,TRBV5-1,14,CASSPGPGANVLTF
TRBJ1-1,TRBV6-1,14,CASSHPDRGTEAFF
TRBJ2-3,TRBV10-3,14,CAITPTGGTDTQYF
TRBJ2-5,TRBV7-8,15,CASSVKREREETQYF
TRBJ2-5,TRBV4-1,13,CASSQGGQETQYF
TRBJ1-2,TRBV28,14,CASSLAGPGYGYTF
TRBJ2-1,TRBV11-2,13,CASSPTSYNEQFF
TRBJ2-1,TRBV5-6,15,CASSLRGGSYNEQFF
TRBJ2-7,TRBV18,16,CASSPPGAGGLYEQYF
TRBJ2-1,TRBV7-8,17,CASSTRRSSGPYNEQFF
TRBJ2-4,TRBV5-1,16,CASSLPSGGGKNIQYF
TRBJ2-7,TRBV6-1,14,CASSEQGSSYEQYF
TRBJ1-1,TRBV5-6,14,CASSLRPTNTEAFF
TRBJ2-1,TRBV18,16,CASSPPRAGYGNEQFF
TRBJ1-2,TRBV6-1,12,CASSLAGYGYTF
TRBJ2-3,TRBV7-3,15,CASSKGLGGLNTQYF
TRBJ2-1,TRBV7-9,15,CATSVREFPYNEQFF
TRBJ1-2,TRBV18,15,CASSPLQTGANGYTF
TRBJ1-2,TRBV28,13,CASSPTGGAGYTF
TRBJ1-1,TRBV5-1,15,CASSLVGRGNTEAFF
TRBJ1-2,TRBV18,13,CASSIDSLLGYTF